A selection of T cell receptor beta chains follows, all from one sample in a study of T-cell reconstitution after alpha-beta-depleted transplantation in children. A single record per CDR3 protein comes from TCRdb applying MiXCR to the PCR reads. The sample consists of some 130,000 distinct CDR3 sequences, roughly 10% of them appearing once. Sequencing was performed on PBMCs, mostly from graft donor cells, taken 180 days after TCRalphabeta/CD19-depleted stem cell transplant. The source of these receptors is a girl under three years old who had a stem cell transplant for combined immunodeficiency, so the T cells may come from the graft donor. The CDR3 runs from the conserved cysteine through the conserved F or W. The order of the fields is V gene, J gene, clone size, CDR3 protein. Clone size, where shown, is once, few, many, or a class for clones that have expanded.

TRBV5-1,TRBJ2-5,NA,CASSLAPPPQGQETQYF
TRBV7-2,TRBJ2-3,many,CASSYLAEADTQYF
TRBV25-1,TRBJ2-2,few,CASREAGANTGELFF
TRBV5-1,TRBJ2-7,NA,CASSLFPGQALYEQYF
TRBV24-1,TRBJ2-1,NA,CATSPGHTYNEQFF
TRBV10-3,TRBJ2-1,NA,CAISKVKGSYNEQFF
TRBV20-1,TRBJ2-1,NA,CSARKGSGAYNEQFF
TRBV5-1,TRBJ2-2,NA,CASSLDPRGQGATTGELFF
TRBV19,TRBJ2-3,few,CASSMRRDNTDTQYF
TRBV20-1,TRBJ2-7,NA,CSARDIQGSYEQYF
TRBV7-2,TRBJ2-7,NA,CASSLRVQAPPREQYF
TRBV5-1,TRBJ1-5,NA,CASSGGPSNQPQHF
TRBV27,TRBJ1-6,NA,CASSFYRGGDSPLHF
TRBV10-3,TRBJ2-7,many,CAISEQGAYEQYF
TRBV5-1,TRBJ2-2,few,CASSLSGSLGGELFF
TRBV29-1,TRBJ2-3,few,CSVGLSTDTQYF
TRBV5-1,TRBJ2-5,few,CASSFHRGLETQYF
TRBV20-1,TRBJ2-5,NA,CSASAGGWETQYF
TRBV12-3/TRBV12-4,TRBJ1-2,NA,CASTKGYGYTF
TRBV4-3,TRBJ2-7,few,CASSGLPGSYEQYF
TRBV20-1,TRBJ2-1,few,CSAKTSSYNEQFF
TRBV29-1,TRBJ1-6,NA,CSVTTENSPLHF